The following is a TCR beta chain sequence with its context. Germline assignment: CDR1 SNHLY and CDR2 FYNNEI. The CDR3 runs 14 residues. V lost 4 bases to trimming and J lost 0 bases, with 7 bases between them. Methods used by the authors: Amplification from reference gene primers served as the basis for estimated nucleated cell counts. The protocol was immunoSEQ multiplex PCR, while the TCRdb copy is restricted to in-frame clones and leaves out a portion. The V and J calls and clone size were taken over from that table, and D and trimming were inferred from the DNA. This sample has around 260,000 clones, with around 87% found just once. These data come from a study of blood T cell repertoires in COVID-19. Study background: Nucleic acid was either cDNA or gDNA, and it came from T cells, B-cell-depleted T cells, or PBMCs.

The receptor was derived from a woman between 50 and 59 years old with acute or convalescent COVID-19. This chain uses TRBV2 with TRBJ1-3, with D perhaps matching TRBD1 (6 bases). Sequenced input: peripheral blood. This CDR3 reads CASSAGASGNTIYF. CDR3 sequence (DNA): TGTGCCAGCAGTGCAGGGGCCTCTGGAAACACCATATATTTT.